The 14 T cell receptor beta chains presented below share a single source sample, sequenced in a study of OX40 agonist ivuxolimab in advanced cancers. Data came from immunoSEQ multiplex PCR; TCRdb stores just in-frame clones and leaves some out. The sample has over 10,000 clones, 75% to 85% seen once. The source material was CD4+ or CD8+ T cells sorted from blood, sampled in a trial of the OX40 agonist ivuxolimab. These receptors came from an adult with an advanced solid tumor such as melanoma, head and neck, liver or kidney cancer.

This chain links TRBV4-3 with TRBJ1-4, with TRBD1 matching 8 bases. CDR1 is LGHNA and CDR2 is YSLEER in the germline V gene. The CDR3 has 14 residues. Germline trimming cut 7 bases from V and 8 bases from J; bases unmatched to any gene: 9. The CDR3: CASTYDRGGEKLFF. The CDR3 coding sequence is TGCGCCAGCACCTACGACAGGGGTGGGGAAAAACTGTTTTTT.

The chain uses TRBV1 and TRBJ2-2. TRBV1 is deemed a pseudogene. The CDR3 runs 17 residues. The CDR3 nucleotides are TGCACCAGCAGCGCTAAAGGTGGGGGGCGCGACACCGGGGAGCTGTTTTTT. This translates into CTSSAKGGGRDTGELFF.

This chain uses TRBV5-1 with TRBJ2-7; 8 bases map to TRBD2. Germline lookup yields CDR1 SGHRS and CDR2 YFSETQ. There are 16 residues in the CDR3. V lost 1 base, J lost 0 bases, and 6 bases stayed unmatched. CDR3 sequence (DNA): TGCGCCAGCAGCTTGCTAGCGGGTGAGAGCTCCTACGAGCAGTACTTC. Translation gives CASSLLAGESSYEQYF.

Note on this clone: Other DNA sequences in the sample encode the same CDR3. The gene calls are TRBV27 and TRBJ2-7; D tentatively fits TRBD1 or TRBD2 (5 bases each). This CDR3 has 15 amino acids. Germline CDR1 reads MNHEY; CDR2 reads SMNVEV (reference sequence). V shed 3 bases and J shed 0 bases, with 12 bases lying between them. In nucleotides, the CDR3 is TGTGCCAGCAGTTTGGGAGCAGGGAGCTCCTACGAGCAGTACTTC. Amino acid sequence: CASSLGAGSSYEQYF.

The rearrangement joins TRBV28 to TRBJ1-2; D perhaps matches TRBD1 (5 bases). Germline V gives CDR1 MDHEN, CDR2 SYDVKM. The CDR3 contains 14 residues. The V end lost 8 bases, the J end lost 3 bases, and 16 bases lay between the germline ends. The CDR3 DNA sequence: TGTGCCAGCCGTGGGGGGATCCGGTACTATGGCTACACCTTC. It translates to CASRGGIRYYGYTF.

V is TRBV7-6 and J is TRBJ2-7; TRBD2 matches at 7 bases. J lost 6 bases, V lost 5 bases, and 10 bases had no gene match. The CDR3 contains 14 residues. Germline V gene sequence: CDR1 SGHVS, CDR2 FNYEAQ. The DNA for the CDR3 is TGTGCCAGCAGCCCCGGGGGGAAAGGGCTCGAGCAGTACTTC. Protein: CASSPGGKGLEQYF.

This CDR3 reads CASSPGQSGYTF. CDR3 nucleotides: TGTGCCAGCAGCCCCGGACAGTCAGGCTACACCTTC. J is TRBJ1-2 and V is TRBV7-9; the D gene is possibly TRBD1 (6 bases). Germline values: CDR1 SEHNR, CDR2 FQNEAQ (reference sequence). This CDR3 comprises 12 residues. The V end lost 5 bases, the J end lost 8 bases, and 12 bases lay between the germline ends.

The V and J genes are TRBV19 and TRBJ2-1, with 11 positions matching TRBD2. The V segment lost 5 bases and the J segment 4 bases; nucleotides outside the gene matches: 7. Germline lookup yields CDR1 LNHDA and CDR2 SQIVND (reference sequence). The CDR3 has 16 amino acids. The CDR3 protein is CASSFIAGGRYNEQFF. CDR3 bases: TGTGCCAGTAGTTTCATAGCGGGGGGGCGTTACAATGAGCAGTTCTTC.

This rearrangement joins TRBV5-6 to TRBJ2-1, with a weak D call TRBD1 (5 bases). Per the germline V gene, CDR1 is SGHDT and CDR2 is YYEEEE. The CDR3 contains 14 residues. The V end was cut by 2 bases, the J end by 8 bases, with 14 bases between. CDR3 residues: CASSFGGAGDEQFF. As DNA, the CDR3 is TGTGCCAGCAGCTTTGGTGGGGCAGGCGATGAGCAGTTCTTC.

J is TRBJ2-7 and V is TRBV19; 10 bases are a match to TRBD1. CDR1 is LNHDA, CDR2 SQIVND, per germline (reference sequence). The ends lost 7 bases at V and 5 bases at J; junction bases unmatched: 11. The CDR3 covers 15 residues. CDR3 sequence: CASTRGTGESHEQYF. Written as DNA, the CDR3 is TGTGCCAGTACCAGAGGGACAGGGGAATCCCACGAGCAGTACTTC.

The genes are TRBV6-6 and TRBJ2-7; possible D gene TRBD2, 6 bases. Germline CDR1 and CDR2: MNHNY and SVGAGI (reference sequence). The ends were cut back, 6 bases at V and 3 bases at J, with 12 bases in the middle. This CDR3 comprises 13 residues. The CDR3 DNA is TGTGCCAGCAGCCTAGGAGGGGTCTACGAGCAGTACTTC. Translated, it gives CASSLGGVYEQYF.

The genes are TRBV1 and TRBJ2-5; the table's D call, TRBD2, was not checked against the DNA. TRBV1 is flagged as a pseudogene. There are 15 residues in the CDR3. The chain's CDR3 is CTSSQAAGGGETQYF. CDR3 in DNA: TGCACCAGCAGCCAAGCAGCGGGGGGAGGTGAGACCCAGTACTTC.

V gene TRBV13 combines with J gene TRBJ1-1; possible D gene TRBD1, 6 bases. The CDR3 totals 14 residues. The V gene lost 5 bases and the J gene lost 4 bases, with 14 bases spanning the gap. Germline V gives CDR1 PRHDT, CDR2 FYEKMQ (reference sequence). CDR3 protein: CASSPGGAGTEAFF. CDR3 sequence (DNA): TGTGCCAGCAGCCCTGGGGGGGCTGGCACTGAAGCTTTCTTT.

The gene calls are TRBV29-1 and TRBJ2-1; D remains ambiguous. V lost 3 bases and J lost 6, with 9 bases in between. The V gene's germline CDR1 is SQVTM and CDR2 ANQGSEA. CDR3 size: 12 residues. The CDR3 region has the DNA TGCAGCGTTGAGCCGGCGCCCAATGAGCAGTTCTTC. Translation: CSVEPAPNEQFF.